This T cell receptor beta chain was found in a study of human T cells and chemical hapten exposure. Overall study context: It was small differences in pooled library volume that mainly caused per-sample TCR yields to vary. Study observations and caveats: TCRs at a frequency above 1 in 1000 stayed unchanged with DPC sensitization.

Points on this clonotype: Its antigen is currently unknown. It may be a read error: a sequence one base away is much more abundant.

Time point described: healthy volunteer bleed at 6 weeks. The template was total RNA from unfractionated whole blood. Trimming shortened V by 4 bases and J by 3 bases, and 13 bases separated the two germline ends. The CDR3 has 14 residues. CDR1 is MGHDK, CDR2 SYGVNS, per germline. Individual cDNA molecules (in the library) carried attached unique molecular identifiers. TCRdb reanalysed the RACE reads using MiXCR and keeps one entry per CDR3 protein. The sample contains around 65,000 distinct CDR3 sequences, about 6% of which appear only once. The sequenced sample was whole blood. This chain joins TRBV25-1 and TRBJ2-7; D is ambiguous. This receptor was identified in a female donor in good health. Some clones in this sample may be carry-over from other donors' samples. CDR3 region: CASSAFWRDYEQYF. CDR3 DNA sequence: TGTGCCAGCAGTGCCTTCTGGCGAGACTACGAGCAGTACTTC.